One and the same sample provided the 21 T cell receptor beta chains below, sequenced in a study of blood T cell repertoires in COVID-19. Sequencing was performed with immunoSEQ multiplex PCR; in TCRdb, only in-frame clones are kept and a portion is missing. The data show hundreds of thousands of clones, 88% seen once. The specimen sequenced was peripheral blood. The receptors were gathered from a man older than 75 with acute or convalescent COVID-19.

The CDR3 sequence is CASSRTGGNTEAFF. Here the CDR3 DNA reads TGTGCCAGCAGTCGAACAGGGGGGAACACTGAAGCTTTCTTT. The chain uses TRBV2 and TRBJ1-1; 8 bases are a match to TRBD1. CDR1 SNHLY and CDR2 FYNNEI come from the germline V gene. This CDR3 is built from 14 residues. V was pared by 5 bases and J by 1 base, with 3 bases of the junction left unmatched.

This sequence joins TRBV4-3 and TRBJ2-1, with TRBD1 identical over 11 bases. In germline, CDR1 is LGHNA, CDR2 YSLEER. The J segment lost 7 bases and the V segment lost 4 bases, leaving 3 bases of the junction unmatched. The CDR3 extends over 14 amino acids. The CDR3, as DNA: TGCGCCAGCAGCCTCGGACAGGGGGCAAATGAGCAGTTCTTC. Translating it yields CASSLGQGANEQFF.

This chain joins TRBV18 and TRBJ1-2, with 8 bases matching TRBD1. J gave up 4 bases and V 1 base, and 11 bases lay outside the gene matches. The CDR3 loop spans 17 amino acids. Germline values: CDR1 KGHSH, CDR2 LQKENI. The CDR3 loop reads CASSPQPIRGPGYGYTF. Written as DNA, the CDR3 is TGTGCCAGCTCACCACAGCCGATCAGGGGGCCCGGCTATGGCTACACCTTC.

J is TRBJ1-4 and V is TRBV11-1, with 7 bases identical to TRBD1. CDR1 and CDR2 from the germline V gene are SGHAT and FQDESV (reference sequence). Germline trimming cut 8 bases from V and 8 bases from J; bases unmatched to any gene: 8. The CDR3 totals 13 residues. CDR3 region: CASRGQVGEKLFF. The CDR3 nucleotides read TGTGCCAGCCGAGGACAGGTTGGAGAAAAACTGTTTTTT.

The rearrangement uses TRBV5-5 and TRBJ1-2; 8 bases fit TRBD1. Per the germline V gene, CDR1 is SGHKS and CDR2 is YYEKEE (reference sequence). This CDR3 is 15 amino acids long. V lost 4 bases and J lost 4; bases outside the gene matches: 9. The CDR3 loop is CASSLLTGVGYGYTF. As DNA, the CDR3 is TGTGCCAGCAGCCTCTTGACAGGGGTGGGCTATGGCTACACCTTC. Drawing the rest from reference TRBV5-5 and TRBJ1-2, the complete variable domain is DAGVTQSPTHLIKTRGQQVTLRCSPISGHKSVSWYQQVLGQGPQFIFQYYEKEERGRGNFPDRFSARQFPNYSSELNVNALLLGDSALYLCASSLLTGVGYGYTFGSGTRLTVV.

V usage is TRBV4-2 and J usage is TRBJ1-2; TRBD1 aligns across 7 bases. The CDR3 spans 15 residues. Germline CDR1 is LGHNA and CDR2 is YNFKEQ. V gave up 1 base and J gave up 4 bases; unmatched junction bases: 6. The CDR3 DNA reads as TGTGCCAGCAGCCAAGCTACAGGGGCGGCCTATGGCTACACCTTC. Amino acids: CASSQATGAAYGYTF.

V and J are TRBV6-2 or TRBV6-3 and TRBJ1-2; TRBD1 is a possible D gene (6 bases). Looked up from germline, CDR1 is MNHEY and CDR2 is SVGEGT. Trimming took off 6 bases at V and 3 bases at J, with 23 bases between the two ends. CDR3 length: 17 amino acids. The CDR3 nucleotides read TGTGCCAGCAGCCCTGGGGGGGCGGATTTAGGTTACTATGGCTACACCTTC. Translated, it gives CASSPGGADLGYYGYTF.

J is TRBJ1-5 and V is TRBV27; D is undetermined. CDR3 length equals 15 residues. Germline assignment: CDR1 MNHEY and CDR2 SMNVEV (reference sequence). Trimming cost V 5 bases and J 0 bases, with 11 bases left between them. The CDR3 coding sequence is TGTGCCAGCAGTCTTTATCCCCCTAGCAATCAGCCCCAGCATTTT. Its translation: CASSLYPPSNQPQHF.

The genes are TRBV9 and TRBJ1-3, with D possibly being TRBD1 (6 bases). The ends were cut back, 4 bases at V and 4 bases at J, with 15 bases in the middle. In germline, CDR1 is SGDLS, CDR2 YYNGEE. The CDR3 is 15 amino acids. CDR3 protein: CASSRTDSRGNTIYF. The DNA of the CDR3 is TGTGCCAGCAGCCGGACAGACTCGCGGGGAAACACCATATATTTT.

The CDR3 reads CASSPVVRGELFF. CDR3 DNA sequence: TGTGCCAGCAGTCCCGTCGTCCGCGGGGAGCTGTTTTTT. The chain has TRBV12-3 or TRBV12-4 and TRBJ2-2; D is unresolved. The CDR3 has 13 amino acids. Trimming removed 5 bases at V and 7 bases at J, with 11 bases between.

This chain links TRBV9 with TRBJ1-6; D is unresolved. Germline V gives CDR1 SGDLS, CDR2 YYNGEE. Trimming pared 0 bases from V and 13 bases from J, leaving 11 bases between. The CDR3 runs 13 residues. The CDR3 sequence: CASSVALEPPLHF. The CDR3 nucleotides read TGTGCCAGCAGCGTAGCCCTCGAGCCGCCCCTCCACTTT.

This clone was found once. This chain connects TRBV5-1 to TRBJ2-1, with 10 positions matching TRBD2. Germline CDR1 is SGHRS and CDR2 is YFSETQ. The CDR3 runs to 15 residues. J lost 5 bases, V lost 4 bases, and 6 bases had no gene match. The CDR3 region has the DNA TGCGCCAGCAGCCTAAGGACTAGCGGAAACAATGAGCAGTTCTTC. Protein product: CASSLRTSGNNEQFF.

The chain joins TRBV28 to TRBJ1-5; 7 bases map to TRBD1. The CDR3 totals 15 residues. The V and J ends lost 2 bases and 6 bases, in that order; junction bases with no gene match: 7. Germline CDR1 is MDHEN and CDR2 is SYDVKM. The CDR3 coding sequence is TGTGCCAGCAGTTTAGATTGGCAGGGGGGTCAGCCCCAGCATTTT. This encodes CASSLDWQGGQPQHF. The full variable domain, its missing parts supplied by reference TRBV28 and TRBJ1-5, is DVKVTQSSRYLVKRTGEKVFLECVQDMDHENMFWYRQDPGLGLRLIYFSYDVKMKEKGDIPEGYSVSREKKERFSLILESASTNQTSMYLCASSLDWQGGQPQHFGDGTRLSIL.

A word on this clone: Other DNA sequences in the same sample also yield this CDR3. CDR3 amino acids: CASSVDAGGTDTQYF. CDR3 coding DNA: TGTGCCAGCAGCGTAGACGCGGGAGGAACAGATACGCAGTATTTT. The V gene is TRBV9, the J gene TRBJ2-3; the match to TRBD2 covers 8 bases. The CDR3 has 15 amino acids. J was trimmed by 3 bases and V by 0 bases; bases with no gene match: 3. Germline V lookup: CDR1 SGDLS, CDR2 YYNGEE.

This chain uses TRBV6-1 with TRBJ2-7; D perhaps matches TRBD2 (6 bases). The germline V gene has CDR1 MNHNS and CDR2 SASEGT. Trimming stripped 2 bases from V and 0 bases from J, with 11 bases between. The length of the CDR3 is 15 residues. CDR3: CASSEPGDSSYEQYF. CDR3 sequence (DNA): TGTGCCAGCAGTGAACCGGGGGATAGCTCCTACGAGCAGTACTTC.

This clone was found a few times. The chain combines TRBV4-3 with TRBJ1-1, with TRBD1 matching over 8 bases. Germline V gene sequence: CDR1 LGHNA, CDR2 YSLEER. The CDR3 has 14 residues. V was clipped by 3 bases and J by 1 base; unmatched bases: 1. CDR3 in amino acids: CASSHDRGNTEAFF. CDR3 DNA: TGCGCCAGCAGCCATGACAGGGGGAACACTGAAGCTTTCTTT.

The chain uses TRBV13 and TRBJ2-1; 9 bases are a match to TRBD2. The CDR3 has 15 residues. Germline V CDR1 and CDR2: PRHDT, FYEKMQ (reference sequence). The J segment lost 9 bases and the V segment lost 5 bases, leaving 11 bases of the junction unmatched. For the CDR3, the DNA is TGTGCCAGCAGCGGCGGGAGGGCTATCGGTGCTGAGCAGTTCTTC. It specifies CASSGGRAIGAEQFF.

The chain couples TRBV21-1 to TRBJ2-2; the table calls TRBD1, which could not be checked here. TRBV21-1 is labeled a pseudogene. CDR3 length: 15 residues. The CDR3 DNA reads TGTGCCAGCATTTTACAGGGGGCTGACACCGGGGAGCTGTTTTTT. Protein product: CASILQGADTGELFF.

The chain joins TRBV9 to TRBJ2-5; TRBD1 aligns across 9 bases. J was trimmed by 4 bases and V by 4 bases; bases with no gene match: 11. From germline, CDR1 is SGDLS and CDR2 YYNGEE. The length of the CDR3 is 16 residues. The CDR3 loop reads CASSHNRDRARETQYF. In DNA form, the CDR3 reads TGTGCCAGCAGCCACAATCGGGACAGGGCACGAGAGACCCAGTACTTC.

This chain connects TRBV19 to TRBJ2-4; D perhaps matches TRBD2 (5 bases). V lost 3 bases and J lost 1, with 13 bases in between. Per the germline V gene, CDR1 is LNHDA and CDR2 is SQIVND (reference sequence). CDR3 length: 16 amino acids. In DNA, the CDR3 is TGTGCCAGTAGTATGGCCGGAGGACTGGCCAAAAACATTCAGTACTTC. Amino acids: CASSMAGGLAKNIQYF.

The chain has TRBV5-6 and TRBJ1-1, with D maybe TRBD1 (6 bases). The CDR3 sequence is 15 residues long. Germline V gene sequence: CDR1 SGHDT, CDR2 YYEEEE. Deletions cut 3 bases from V and 1 base from J, with 13 bases between. CDR3 DNA sequence: TGTGCCAGCAGCTCCCTCGGGACACCGAACACTGAAGCTTTCTTT. Its protein is CASSSLGTPNTEAFF.